Each of the 13 T cell receptor beta chains below was sequenced from the same sample in a study of blood T cell repertoires in COVID-19. Measured with immunoSEQ multiplex PCR; TCRdb has only the in-frame clones, and not every one. The sample holds some 220,000 clones, 85% seen once. Sequences were obtained from peripheral blood. These receptors were collected from a woman aged 60-75 years with active or convalescent COVID-19.

The CDR3 spells CASRPTGNAYNEQFF. CDR3 DNA sequence: TGTGCCAGCAGACCGACAGGGAATGCCTACAATGAGCAGTTCTTC. The chain recombines TRBV27 with TRBJ2-1, with 7 bases that match TRBD1. Germline CDR1 and CDR2: MNHEY and SMNVEV (reference sequence). There are 15 residues in the CDR3. With 6 bases clipped from V and 2 bases from J, the junction kept 7 bases outside the gene matches.

J is TRBJ1-1 and V is TRBV12-3 or TRBV12-4; D not resolved. There are 13 residues in the CDR3. Trimming took 2 bases from V and 6 from J, leaving 10 bases between them. The CDR3 bases are TGTGCCAGCAGTTTATTCGGCGGGGCTGAAGCTTTCTTT. This translates into CASSLFGGAEAFF.

The rearrangement uses TRBV5-5 and TRBJ2-5, with a weak D call TRBD1 (6 bases). This CDR3 comprises 14 residues. V gave up 5 bases and J gave up 5 bases, with 16 bases separating them. Germline CDR1 is SGHKS and CDR2 is YYEKEE (reference sequence). The CDR3 region has the DNA TGTGCCAGCAGGGAACAAGGGACATCGGAGACCCAGTACTTC. It specifies CASREQGTSETQYF.

The rearrangement joins TRBV19 to TRBJ2-5; 10 bases are a match to TRBD2. The CDR3 is 15 residues long. V lost 5 bases and J lost 5; bases outside the gene matches: 8. Germline V gene data show CDR1 as LNHDA and CDR2 as SQIVND (reference sequence). CDR3 protein: CASSRERGGLETQYF. The CDR3, as DNA: TGTGCCAGTAGTCGGGAGCGGGGGGGCTTGGAGACCCAGTACTTC. Filled out from reference TRBV19 and TRBJ2-5, the complete variable domain reads DGGITQSPKYLFRKEGQNVTLSCEQNLNHDAMYWYRQDPGQGLRLIYYSQIVNDFQKGDIAEGYSVSREKKESFPLTVTSAQKNPTAFYLCASSRERGGLETQYFGPGTRLLVL.

The genes are TRBV18 and TRBJ1-4; D call uncertain. Trimming removed 4 bases from V and 0 bases from J, with 9 bases in between. The CDR3 is made up of 15 amino acids. The germline V gene encodes CDR1 KGHSH and CDR2 LQKENI. This CDR3 is CASSLELSTNEKLFF. In DNA form, the CDR3 reads TGTGCCAGCTCACTTGAACTCTCAACTAATGAAAAACTGTTTTTT.

V gene TRBV5-5 combines with J gene TRBJ1-4; possibly TRBD1 for D (5 bases). CDR3 length: 17 amino acids. The germline V and J ends were trimmed by 0 bases and 7 bases, with 19 bases remaining between them. CDR1 is SGHKS and CDR2 is YYEKEE in the germline V gene (reference sequence). The CDR3 coding sequence is TGTGCCAGCAGCTTGGCCGCAGGGTCAGGAGTCGGTGAAAAACTGTTTTTT. This sequence encodes CASSLAAGSGVGEKLFF.

The chain is built from TRBV14 and TRBJ2-3; perhaps TRBD2 as D (6 bases). V shed 4 bases and J shed 0 bases, with 8 bases lying between them. The CDR3 covers 14 residues. Per the germline V gene, CDR1 is SGHDN and CDR2 is FVKESK. The CDR3 reads CASSPGTSTDTQYF. The CDR3 DNA is TGTGCCAGCAGCCCCGGGACTAGCACAGATACGCAGTATTTT.

The V and J genes are TRBV6-5 and TRBJ1-1; no definite D call. The CDR3 spans 13 residues. With 5 bases removed from V and 1 base from J, the gap between germline ends came to 8 bases. Germline V gene lookup returns CDR1 MNHEY and CDR2 SVGAGI. The CDR3 reads CASSRTENTEAFF. The CDR3 DNA follows: TGTGCCAGCAGTCGGACTGAGAACACTGAAGCTTTCTTT.

This chain uses TRBV7-2 with TRBJ2-3; D is possibly TRBD2 (5 bases). Germline values: CDR1 SGHTA, CDR2 FQGNSA. With 2 bases removed from V and 0 bases from J, the gap between germline ends came to 9 bases. The CDR3 has 15 amino acids. The CDR3 loop reads CASSLRRTSTDTQYF. CDR3 sequence (DNA): TGTGCCAGCAGCTTACGGAGGACTAGCACAGATACGCAGTATTTT.

The chain recombines TRBV2 with TRBJ1-4; 8 bases line up with TRBD1. The CDR3 has 13 amino acids. V lost 5 bases, J lost 8 bases, and 4 bases stayed unmatched. The germline V gene has CDR1 SNHLY and CDR2 FYNNEI. Here the CDR3 reads CASSTGGWEKLFF. In DNA form, the CDR3 reads TGTGCCAGCAGTACAGGGGGTTGGGAAAAACTGTTTTTT.

The genes are TRBV19 and TRBJ2-7, with 12 bases lining up with TRBD2. J gave up 3 bases and V 3 bases, and 18 bases lay outside the gene matches. The CDR3 consists of 20 residues. Germline CDR1 and CDR2: LNHDA and SQIVND (reference sequence). Here the CDR3 reads CASSMREWTSGTSQVYEQYF. The CDR3 region has the DNA TGTGCCAGTAGTATGAGGGAATGGACTAGCGGGACCTCGCAGGTCTACGAGCAGTACTTC.

The chain is built from TRBV7-8 and TRBJ2-1; 8 nucleotides line up with TRBD2. J gave up 2 bases and V 5 bases, and 8 bases lay outside the gene matches. The CDR3 is 16 residues long. Looked up from germline, CDR1 is SGHVS and CDR2 is FQNEAQ. The CDR3 nucleotides are TGTGCCAGCAGCCCAAATCCGGGGGGGCCCTACAATGAGCAGTTCTTC. It yields the protein CASSPNPGGPYNEQFF.

This sequence joins TRBV2 and TRBJ2-7; 7 bases map to TRBD2. The CDR3 covers 13 residues. The junction had 8 bases not matched to a gene; V was cut back by 6 bases and J by 6 bases. Per germline, CDR1 SNHLY and CDR2 FYNNEI. The CDR3 reads CASSTRGEGEQYV. The CDR3 region has the DNA TGTGCCAGCAGCACCCGGGGGGAGGGCGAGCAGTACGTC.